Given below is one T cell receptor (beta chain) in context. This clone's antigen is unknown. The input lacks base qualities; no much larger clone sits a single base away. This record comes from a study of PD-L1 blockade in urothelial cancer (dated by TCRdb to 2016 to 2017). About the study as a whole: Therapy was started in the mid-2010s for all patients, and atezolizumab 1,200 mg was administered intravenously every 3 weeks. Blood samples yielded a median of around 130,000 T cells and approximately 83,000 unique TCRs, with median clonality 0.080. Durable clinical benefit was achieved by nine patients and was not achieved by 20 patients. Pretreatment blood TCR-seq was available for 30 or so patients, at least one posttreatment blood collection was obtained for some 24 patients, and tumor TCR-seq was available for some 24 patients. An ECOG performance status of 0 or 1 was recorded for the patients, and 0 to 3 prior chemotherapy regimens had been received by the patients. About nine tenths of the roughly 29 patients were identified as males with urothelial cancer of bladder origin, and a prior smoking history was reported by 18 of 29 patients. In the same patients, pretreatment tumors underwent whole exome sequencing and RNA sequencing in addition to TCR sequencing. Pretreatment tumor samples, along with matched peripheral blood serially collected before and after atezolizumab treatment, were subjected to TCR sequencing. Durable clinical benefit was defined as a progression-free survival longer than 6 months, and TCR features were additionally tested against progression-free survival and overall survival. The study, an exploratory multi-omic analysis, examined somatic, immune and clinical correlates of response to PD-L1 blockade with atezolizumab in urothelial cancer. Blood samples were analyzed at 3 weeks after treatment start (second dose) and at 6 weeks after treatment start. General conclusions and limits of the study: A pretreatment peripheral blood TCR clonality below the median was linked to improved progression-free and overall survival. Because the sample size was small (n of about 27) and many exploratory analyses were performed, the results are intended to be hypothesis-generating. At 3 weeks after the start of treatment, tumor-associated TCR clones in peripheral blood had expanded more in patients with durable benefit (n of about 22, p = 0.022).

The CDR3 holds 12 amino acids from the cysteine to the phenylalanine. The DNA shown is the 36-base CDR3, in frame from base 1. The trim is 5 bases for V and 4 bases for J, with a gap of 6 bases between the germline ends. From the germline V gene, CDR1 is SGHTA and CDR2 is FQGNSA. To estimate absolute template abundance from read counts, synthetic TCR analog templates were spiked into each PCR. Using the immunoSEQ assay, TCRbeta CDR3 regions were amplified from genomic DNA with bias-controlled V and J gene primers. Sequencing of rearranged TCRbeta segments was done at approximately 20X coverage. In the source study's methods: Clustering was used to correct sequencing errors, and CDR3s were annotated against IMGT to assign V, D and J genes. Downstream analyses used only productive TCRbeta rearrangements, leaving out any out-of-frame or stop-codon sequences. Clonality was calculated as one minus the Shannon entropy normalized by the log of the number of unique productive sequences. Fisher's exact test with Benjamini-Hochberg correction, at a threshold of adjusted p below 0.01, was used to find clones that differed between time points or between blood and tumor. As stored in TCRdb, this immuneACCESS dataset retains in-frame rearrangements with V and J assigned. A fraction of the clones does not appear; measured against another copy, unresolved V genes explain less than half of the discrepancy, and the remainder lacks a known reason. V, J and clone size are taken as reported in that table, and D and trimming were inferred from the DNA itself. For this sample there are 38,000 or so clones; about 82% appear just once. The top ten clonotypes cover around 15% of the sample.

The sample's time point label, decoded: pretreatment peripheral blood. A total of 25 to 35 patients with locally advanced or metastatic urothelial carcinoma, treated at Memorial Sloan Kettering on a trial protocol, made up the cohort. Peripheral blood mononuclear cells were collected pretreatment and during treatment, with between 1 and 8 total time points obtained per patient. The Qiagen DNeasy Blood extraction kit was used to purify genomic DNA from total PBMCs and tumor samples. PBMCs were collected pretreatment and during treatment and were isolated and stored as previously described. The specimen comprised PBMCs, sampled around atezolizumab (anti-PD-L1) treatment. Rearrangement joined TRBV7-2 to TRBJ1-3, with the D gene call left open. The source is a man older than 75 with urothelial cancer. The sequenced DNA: TGTGCCAGCAGCCAGTTCGGAAACACCATATATTTT. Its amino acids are CASSQFGNTIYF.